This passage covers 23 T cell receptor beta chains from one sample sequenced in a study of OX40 agonist ivuxolimab in advanced cancers. Sequencing was performed with immunoSEQ multiplex PCR; in TCRdb, only in-frame clones are kept and a portion is missing. The data show 95,000 to 150,000 clones, with roughly 90% seen just once and 0.7% to 0.85% held by the top ten. Material: CD4+ or CD8+ T cells sorted from blood, obtained in a trial of the OX40 agonist ivuxolimab. The receptor source for this set is an adult with an advanced solid tumor such as melanoma, head and neck, liver or kidney cancer.

V and J are TRBV18 and TRBJ2-7; TRBD2 is a possible D gene (5 bases). The CDR3 length is 15 residues. Trimming stripped 0 bases from V and 0 bases from J, with 9 bases between. CDR1 and CDR2 (germline): KGHSH, LQKENI. For the CDR3, the DNA is TGTGCCAGCTCACCACCTTCGGGGATCTCCTACGAGCAGTACTTC. Protein: CASSPPSGISYEQYF.

The CDR3 coding sequence is TGCGCCAGCAGCCAAGCTTCTAGCGGGACAAGAGATACGCAGTATTTT. Its protein is CASSQASSGTRDTQYF. This rearrangement joins TRBV4-3 to TRBJ2-3, with TRBD2 identical over 9 bases. After removal of 1 base from V and 5 bases from J, the junction contained 7 bases not matched to a gene. Germline V gives CDR1 LGHNA, CDR2 YSLEER. This CDR3 region has 16 residues.

The chain links TRBV10-1 to TRBJ2-1, with 8 bases fitting TRBD2. The CDR3 is 13 residues long. J lost 7 bases, V lost 10 bases, and 9 bases had no gene match. Germline lookup yields CDR1 WNHNN and CDR2 SYGVQD (reference sequence). CDR3 amino acids: CAKRSGSGNEQFF. Here the CDR3 DNA reads TGCGCCAAAAGGAGCGGGAGTGGGAATGAGCAGTTCTTC.

The chain is built from TRBV5-1 and TRBJ1-4, with a tentative D call TRBD1 (5 bases). The ends were cut back, 0 bases at V and 4 bases at J, with 13 bases in the middle. The germline V gene encodes CDR1 SGHRS and CDR2 YFSETQ. This CDR3 has 16 amino acids. CDR3 sequence reads: CASSLEGPTSNEKLFF. The CDR3, as DNA: TGCGCCAGCAGCTTGGAGGGACCGACGAGTAATGAAAAACTGTTTTTT.

This clone appeared a few times. V usage is TRBV9 and J usage is TRBJ1-1; the D is unclear. This CDR3 is built from 14 residues. Germline CDR1 is SGDLS and CDR2 is YYNGEE. With 1 base removed from V and 6 bases from J, the gap between germline ends came to 13 bases. CDR3 sequence: CASSVTGREAEAFF. CDR3 nucleotides: TGTGCCAGCAGCGTAACGGGGAGGGAGGCTGAAGCTTTCTTT.

The V call is TRBV6-6, the J call TRBJ2-7; a possible D gene is TRBD1 (6 bases). The CDR3 extends over 15 amino acids. Looked up from germline, CDR1 is MNHNY and CDR2 is SVGAGI (reference sequence). V was clipped by 4 bases and J by 3 bases, with 16 bases between them. For the CDR3, the DNA is TGTGCCAGCAGTTTCCCCGGGGCAGGGGACTACGAGCAGTACTTC. This gives the protein CASSFPGAGDYEQYF.

This chain joins TRBV7-9 and TRBJ2-5; TRBD1 might be the D (5 bases). The CDR3 loop spans 13 amino acids. The V end was cut by 6 bases, the J end by 5 bases, with 13 bases between. Germline CDR1 and CDR2: SEHNR and FQNEAQ (reference sequence). CDR3 bases: TGTGCCAGCAGACAAAGTTCAGGGGAGACCCAGTACTTC. It yields the protein CASRQSSGETQYF.

The chain combines TRBV19 with TRBJ2-6; TRBD1 is a possible D gene (6 bases). Per germline, CDR1 LNHDA and CDR2 SQIVND (reference sequence). V was trimmed by 8 bases and J by 0 bases, leaving 14 bases between them. This CDR3 region has 16 residues. Here the CDR3 reads CASGGRPHSGANVLTF. In nucleotides, the CDR3 is TGTGCCAGTGGGGGCAGGCCTCACTCTGGGGCCAACGTCCTGACTTTC. The whole variable domain, remainder taken from reference TRBV19 and TRBJ2-6, is DGGITQSPKYLFRKEGQNVTLSCEQNLNHDAMYWYRQDPGQGLRLIYYSQIVNDFQKGDIAEGYSVSREKKESFPLTVTSAQKNPTAFYLCASGGRPHSGANVLTFGAGSRLTVL.

Here the CDR3 DNA reads TGTGCCAGCAGCAAAATGGTAGAGACCCAGTACTTC. As protein: CASSKMVETQYF. The chain carries TRBV7-2 and TRBJ2-5; D not resolved. The CDR3 is made up of 12 amino acids. V lost 5 bases, J lost 4 bases, and 8 bases lay in between. Germline values: CDR1 SGHTA, CDR2 FQGNSA.

This clone was picked up one time. This chain uses TRBV6-5 with TRBJ2-1; TRBD2 agrees at 8 bases. The V and J ends lost 0 bases and 2 bases, in that order; junction bases with no gene match: 0. This CDR3 has 15 residues. Germline V lookup: CDR1 MNHEY, CDR2 SVGAGI. CDR3 loop: CASSYSSGTYNEQFF. As DNA, the CDR3 is TGTGCCAGCAGTTACTCTAGCGGGACCTACAATGAGCAGTTCTTC.

This chain joins TRBV19 and TRBJ1-1; a weak D match, TRBD1 (5 bases). Per germline, CDR1 LNHDA and CDR2 SQIVND (reference sequence). CDR3 length: 18 residues. V was shortened by 5 bases and J by 0 bases, with 22 bases between the two germline ends. The CDR3 sequence: CASSAPASPIGVNTEAFF. CDR3 nucleotides: TGTGCCAGTAGTGCCCCGGCCAGTCCAATAGGGGTGAACACTGAAGCTTTCTTT.

The rearrangement links TRBV5-1 to TRBJ2-7; a possible D gene is TRBD1 (6 bases). V gave up 3 bases and J gave up 6 bases, with 19 bases separating them. Germline V gene lookup returns CDR1 SGHRS and CDR2 YFSETQ. This CDR3 spans 15 amino acids. The CDR3 DNA follows: TGCGCCAGCAGCTCTTCATCAGGGGCAATACGCGAGCAGTACTTC. Its protein is CASSSSSGAIREQYF.

The chain has TRBV18 and TRBJ2-1; 7 nucleotides match TRBD2. Per germline, CDR1 KGHSH and CDR2 LQKENI. The CDR3 loop spans 16 amino acids. J was trimmed by 1 base and V by 1 base; bases with no gene match: 4. The CDR3 spells CASSPREGRSYNEQFF. The DNA of the CDR3 is TGTGCCAGCTCACCACGGGAGGGTAGGTCCTACAATGAGCAGTTCTTC.

The chain links TRBV11-2 to TRBJ2-7; possible D gene TRBD2, 5 bases. Germline-derived CDR1 and CDR2 are SGHAT and FQNNGV. This CDR3 is 14 amino acids long. With 1 base removed from V and 3 bases from J, the gap between germline ends came to 10 bases. The CDR3 loop reads CASSLGGRSYEQYF. DNA of the CDR3: TGTGCCAGCAGCTTAGGAGGGCGGAGCTACGAGCAGTACTTC.

J is TRBJ2-7 and V is TRBV9; TRBD1 matches at 10 bases. This CDR3 has 14 amino acids. The junction had 4 bases not matched to a gene; V was cut back by 2 bases and J by 5 bases. CDR1 is SGDLS and CDR2 is YYNGEE in the germline V gene. The CDR3 reads CASSVGTGDDEQYF. Written as DNA, the CDR3 is TGTGCCAGCAGCGTGGGGACAGGGGATGACGAGCAGTACTTC.

The V call is TRBV28, the J call TRBJ1-4, with 7 bases aligning to TRBD1. The V segment lost 5 bases and the J segment 2 bases; nucleotides outside the gene matches: 2. The germline V gene has CDR1 MDHEN and CDR2 SYDVKM. This CDR3 has 14 amino acids. The CDR3 loop reads CASSPGQTNEKLFF. The CDR3 coding sequence is TGTGCCAGCAGTCCGGGACAGACTAATGAAAAACTGTTTTTT.

The rearrangement links TRBV6-1 to TRBJ1-2; 7 nucleotides agree with TRBD1. The V gene end was trimmed by 4 bases and the J gene end by 8 bases; junction bases not matched to a gene: 4. This CDR3 is built from 12 residues. Per germline, CDR1 MNHNS and CDR2 SASEGT. CDR3 region: CASSGQGEGYTF. DNA for the CDR3: TGTGCCAGCAGTGGCCAGGGGGAGGGCTACACCTTC.

This clone was found once. The chain links TRBV6-6 to TRBJ2-3; 10 nucleotides match TRBD2. The ends lost 4 bases at V and 10 bases at J; junction bases unmatched: 5. There are 13 residues in the CDR3. The germline V gene encodes CDR1 MNHNY and CDR2 SVGAGI (reference sequence). Here the CDR3 DNA reads TGTGCCAGCAGTTCTAGCGGGAGTTCCGCGCAGTATTTT. Encoded protein: CASSSSGSSAQYF.

This chain links TRBV28 with TRBJ2-1; tentative D call: TRBD2 (5 bases). Germline V gene sequence: CDR1 MDHEN, CDR2 SYDVKM. V lost 2 bases and J 0 bases, leaving 8 bases between the germline ends. This CDR3 has 15 amino acids. This chain's CDR3 is CASSLRGPSYNEQFF. The CDR3 DNA follows: TGTGCCAGCAGTTTACGCGGGCCCTCCTACAATGAGCAGTTCTTC.

The chain links TRBV5-1 to TRBJ1-1; D remains unclear. With 0 bases removed from V and 0 bases from J, the gap between germline ends came to 6 bases. The CDR3 consists of 14 residues. CDR1 and CDR2 (germline): SGHRS, YFSETQ. CDR3 nucleotides: TGCGCCAGCAGCTTGGAAAGAATGAACACTGAAGCTTTCTTT. Translating gives CASSLERMNTEAFF.

V is TRBV15 and J is TRBJ2-5; 12 nucleotides line up with TRBD2. This CDR3 has 17 residues. The V segment lost 0 bases and the J segment 5 bases; nucleotides outside the gene matches: 7. Germline V gene data show CDR1 as LNHNV and CDR2 as YYDKDF (reference sequence). The CDR3 loop is CATSRDKASGRAETQYF. CDR3 bases: TGTGCCACCAGCAGAGATAAGGCTAGCGGGAGGGCGGAGACCCAGTACTTC.

The rearrangement uses TRBV2 and TRBJ1-5, with D maybe TRBD1 (5 bases). Germline CDR1 and CDR2: SNHLY and FYNNEI. The CDR3 has 11 residues. Trimming removed 6 bases from V and 7 bases from J, with 7 bases in between. The CDR3 sequence: CASRRGQPQHF. DNA for the CDR3: TGTGCCAGCAGAAGGGGCCAGCCCCAGCATTTT.

The chain links TRBV27 to TRBJ2-5, with 14 nucleotides matching TRBD2. The CDR3 covers 16 residues. Trimming removed 3 bases from V and 4 bases from J; junction bases left unmatched: 4. Germline lookup yields CDR1 MNHEY and CDR2 SMNVEV (reference sequence). The CDR3 region has the DNA TGTGCCAGCAGTTTTGGGACTAGCGGGAGACGAGAGACCCAGTACTTC. Translating gives CASSFGTSGRRETQYF.